The 24 T cell receptor beta chains presented below share a single source sample, sequenced in a study of blood T cell repertoires in COVID-19. TCRdb's copy holds only in-frame clones and misses some; the assay was immunoSEQ multiplex PCR. This sample has about 380,000 clones; roughly 90% occur once, and the top ten carry 1.2%. What was sequenced was peripheral blood. These receptors all come from a man aged 40-50 years with acute or convalescent COVID-19.

Turning to this clone: An end of the junction does not agree with germline; a read error may underlie this. The CDR3: CASSKAGQGYEQYF. The CDR3 DNA is TGTGCCAGCAGTAAAGCGGGACAGGGATACGAGCAGTACTTC. The V call is TRBV6-1, the J call TRBJ2-7; 9 bases fit TRBD1. Germline CDR1 and CDR2: MNHNS and SASEGT. The CDR3 sequence is 14 residues long.

CDR3 sequence reads: CASSQEPGGSTDTQYF. The CDR3 DNA follows: TGCGCCAGCAGCCAAGAGCCGGGGGGAAGCACAGATACGCAGTATTTT. This chain connects TRBV4-1 to TRBJ2-3, with 7 nucleotides matching TRBD2. The CDR3 is made up of 16 amino acids. Germline CDR1 MGHRA, CDR2 YSYEKL. After removal of 0 bases from V and 0 bases from J, the junction contained 3 bases not matched to a gene.

This clone was counted a few times. The rearrangement uses TRBV6-5 and TRBJ2-5; D remains unclear. Trimming left V 0 bases short and J 4 bases short, with 9 bases between. Germline values: CDR1 MNHEY, CDR2 SVGAGI. The CDR3 has 14 amino acids. This CDR3 reads CASSYSLGAETQYF. The CDR3 DNA sequence: TGTGCCAGCAGTTACTCGCTGGGCGCAGAGACCCAGTACTTC.

This chain links TRBV7-6 with TRBJ1-1; TRBD1 agrees at 8 bases. CDR3 length: 14 residues. Germline loops: CDR1 SGHVS, CDR2 FNYEAQ. V shed 5 bases and J 5 bases; nucleotides not matched to a gene: 7. The CDR3 here is CASSPQGARTEAFF. CDR3 bases: TGTGCCAGCAGCCCCCAGGGGGCGCGGACTGAAGCTTTCTTT.

This clone has a single count. The rearrangement uses TRBV24-1 and TRBJ1-2, with a tentative D call TRBD1 (6 bases). Trimming took off 2 bases at V and 6 bases at J, with 18 bases between the two ends. Germline CDR1 reads KGHDR; CDR2 reads SFDVKD. This CDR3 has 16 residues. In nucleotides, the CDR3 is TGTGCCACCAGTGATTCCCAGGGGATCGGTAAAAATGGCTACACCTTC. Protein sequence: CATSDSQGIGKNGYTF.

This sequence joins TRBV11-3 and TRBJ1-1; the D gene is possibly TRBD1 (5 bases). Germline CDR1 reads SGHNT; CDR2 reads YENEEA. The germline V and J ends were trimmed by 5 bases and 2 bases, with 9 bases remaining between them. This CDR3 region has 13 residues. The CDR3 region is CASSEDSNTEAFF. CDR3 DNA sequence: TGTGCCAGCAGCGAAGACAGTAACACTGAAGCTTTCTTT.

This chain links TRBV2 with TRBJ1-1; D uncertain. The V gene's germline CDR1 is SNHLY and CDR2 FYNNEI. The length of the CDR3 is 16 residues. V lost 5 bases, J lost 2 bases, and 18 bases lay in between. The CDR3 DNA is TGTGCCAGCAGTTATGAAAGACGGGGAGTTAACACTGAAGCTTTCTTT. The encoded protein is CASSYERRGVNTEAFF.

The chain is built from TRBV6-5 and TRBJ1-2; 9 positions match TRBD1. Unmatched junction bases numbered 3, after V lost 6 bases and J lost 4 bases. The germline CDR1 and CDR2 sequences are MNHEY and SVGAGI. There are 13 residues in the CDR3. This CDR3 is CASSGQGIYGYTF. CDR3 sequence (DNA): TGTGCCAGCAGCGGACAGGGGATCTATGGCTACACCTTC.

Only a few counts were recorded for this clone. This rearrangement joins TRBV11-3 to TRBJ1-1; D might be TRBD1 (5 bases). Between the trimmed V and J ends, which lost 0 bases and 8 bases, there was a span of 13 bases. The CDR3 spans 14 residues. Germline CDR1 and CDR2: SGHNT and YENEEA. Here the CDR3 reads CASSLDTGSTEAFF. In DNA form, the CDR3 reads TGTGCCAGCAGCTTAGATACAGGTTCAACCGAAGCTTTCTTT.

The chain employs TRBV10-3 and TRBJ1-2; no reliable D call. Trimming took off 0 bases at V and 2 bases at J, with 16 bases between the two ends. The length of the CDR3 is 17 residues. The V gene's germline CDR1 is ENHRY and CDR2 SYGVKD. This chain's CDR3 is CAISESKIGLGNYGYTF. The CDR3 DNA follows: TGTGCCATCAGTGAGTCCAAAATTGGACTCGGAAACTATGGCTACACCTTC.

The chain uses TRBV2 and TRBJ1-2; possible D gene TRBD1, 5 bases. The germline V gene encodes CDR1 SNHLY and CDR2 FYNNEI. This CDR3 has 16 amino acids. The germline V and J ends were trimmed by 6 bases and 3 bases, with 20 bases remaining between them. CDR3 sequence reads: CASSAVGSRGDYGYTF. The CDR3, as DNA: TGTGCCAGCAGCGCCGTGGGGTCTCGGGGGGACTATGGCTACACCTTC.

The chain recombines TRBV6-5 with TRBJ1-6; D gene unclear. V was cut by 6 bases and J by 9 bases, with 18 bases left in between. There are 15 residues in the CDR3. Per the germline V gene, CDR1 is MNHEY and CDR2 is SVGAGI. CDR3 nucleotide sequence: TGTGCCAGCAGGGCTACACTAAATGAGGGTTCACCCCTCCACTTT. Protein sequence: CASRATLNEGSPLHF.

This clone showed up just once. CDR3 DNA: TGTGCCATCAGTGACTCGCGACAGACCGGGGAGCTGTTTTTT. It is translated as CAISDSRQTGELFF. The gene calls are TRBV10-3 and TRBJ2-2, with D possibly TRBD1 on 5 matching bases. The CDR3 runs 14 residues. Trimming took off 3 bases at V and 5 bases at J, with 10 bases between the two ends. The germline V gene encodes CDR1 ENHRY and CDR2 SYGVKD.

V usage is TRBV25-1 and J usage is TRBJ2-1; the match to TRBD2 covers 9 bases. The trim removed 8 bases at V and 4 bases at J, leaving 12 bases unmatched. The CDR3 length is 16 residues. CDR1 MGHDK and CDR2 SYGVNS come from the germline V gene. The CDR3 spells CASGQAGTSGYNEQFF. The CDR3 nucleotides are TGTGCCAGCGGACAGGCTGGAACTAGCGGGTACAATGAGCAGTTCTTC.

The chain carries TRBV28 and TRBJ1-5; 8 positions match TRBD1. Germline lookup yields CDR1 MDHEN and CDR2 SYDVKM. Germline trimming cut 8 bases from V and 7 bases from J; bases unmatched to any gene: 7. This CDR3 is 13 amino acids long. The CDR3 DNA is TGTGCCAGCCTCAGGGGGCCGGGACAGCCCCAGCATTTT. Amino acids: CASLRGPGQPQHF.

The gene calls are TRBV7-3 and TRBJ2-5; a possible D gene is TRBD2 (5 bases). CDR3 length: 13 amino acids. Per germline, CDR1 SGHTA and CDR2 FQGTGA. V lost 0 bases, J lost 8 bases, and 10 bases lay in between. For the CDR3, the DNA is TGTGCCAGCAGCTTAACTACGTCGGGAACCCAGTACTTC. Translated, it gives CASSLTTSGTQYF.

V usage is TRBV30 and J usage is TRBJ1-1; tentative D call: TRBD1 (5 bases). V was pared by 2 bases and J by 3 bases, with 13 bases between. Looked up from germline, CDR1 is GTSNPN and CDR2 is SVGIG (reference sequence). This CDR3 is 14 amino acids long. The CDR3 sequence is CAWSRATAYTEAFF. The CDR3 coding sequence is TGTGCCTGGAGTCGGGCGACAGCGTACACTGAAGCTTTCTTT. Full variable domain (outside the CDR3, taken from reference TRBV30 and TRBJ1-1): SQTIHQWPATLVQPVGSPLSLECTVEGTSNPNLYWYRQAAGRGLQLLFYSVGIGQISSEVPQNLSASRPQDRQFILSSKKLLLSDSGFYLCAWSRATAYTEAFFGQGTRLTVV.

As regards this clone: With a far larger clone one base away, a read error is the likely cause. The same CDR3 can be traced to other DNA sequences in this sample. This chain links TRBV6-4 with TRBJ2-3; 10 bases agree with TRBD2. Germline-derived CDR1 and CDR2 are MRHNA and SNTAGT. Losses at the gene ends were 2 bases for V and 2 bases for J; bases not matched to a gene: 1. The CDR3 runs 15 residues. The CDR3 spells CASSDSGGATDTQYF. DNA of the CDR3: TGTGCCAGCAGTGACAGCGGGGGGGCCACAGATACGCAGTATTTT.

This clone was detected a few times. At the DNA level, this CDR3 is encoded by other sequences in the same sample as well. This chain links TRBV3-1 (or the pseudogene TRBV3-2) with TRBJ1-2; no firm D call. In germline, CDR1 is LGHDT, CDR2 YNNKEL (reference sequence). Trimming cost V 2 bases and J 8 bases, with 6 bases left between them. The CDR3 runs to 11 residues. CDR3 in DNA: TGTGCCAGCAGCCAATCAGGAGGCTACACCTTC. The encoded protein is CASSQSGGYTF.

The rearrangement links TRBV7-9 to TRBJ1-3; no clear D. Germline-derived CDR1 and CDR2 are SEHNR and FQNEAQ (reference sequence). The CDR3 has 13 residues. The V end was cut by 9 bases, the J end by 0 bases, with 9 bases between. The CDR3 DNA reads TGTGCCAGTTACGGAGCCTCTGGAAACACCATATATTTT. Protein: CASYGASGNTIYF.

This clone appeared a single time. J is TRBJ2-7 and V is TRBV27; D remains unclear. CDR3 size: 16 residues. V gave up 2 bases and J gave up 2 bases, with 16 bases separating them. Germline V lookup: CDR1 MNHEY, CDR2 SMNVEV (reference sequence). The CDR3 region is CASSLKFGGETYEQYF. The CDR3 region has the DNA TGTGCCAGCAGTTTAAAGTTCGGCGGAGAGACCTACGAGCAGTACTTC.

CDR3 DNA sequence: TGTGCCAGCAGCCCAGCCGGGGTCTATGGCTACACCTTC. This sequence encodes CASSPAGVYGYTF. The chain uses TRBV7-2 and TRBJ1-2; no clear D. CDR3 length: 13 residues. Trimming took off 5 bases at V and 4 bases at J, with 11 bases between the two ends. The germline V gene encodes CDR1 SGHTA and CDR2 FQGNSA.

The rearrangement joins TRBV12-3 or TRBV12-4 to TRBJ1-2; 8 bases map to TRBD1. J gave up 4 bases and V 6 bases, and 4 bases lay outside the gene matches. There are 13 residues in the CDR3. The CDR3 nucleotides are TGTGCCAGCAGAGACAGGGGATCCTATGGCTACACCTTC. This translates into CASRDRGSYGYTF.

The chain carries TRBV5-6 and TRBJ2-2; weak D call: TRBD1 (5 bases). Germline assignment: CDR1 SGHDT and CDR2 YYEEEE. The CDR3 loop spans 14 amino acids. Trimming stripped 1 base from V and 5 bases from J, with 9 bases between. The CDR3 DNA sequence: TGTGCCAGCAGCTTGCAGGGCAGTACCGGGGAGCTGTTTTTT. Protein product: CASSLQGSTGELFF.